Here is one T cell receptor (beta chain) with its context. The V gene's germline CDR1 is SGHTA and CDR2 FQGNSA. This CDR3 region has 15 residues. Trimming removed 5 bases from V and 0 bases from J; junction bases left unmatched: 4. Data came from immunoSEQ multiplex PCR; TCRdb stores just in-frame clones and leaves some out. Of 100,000 to 150,000 clones in the sample, 86% were seen once. The data belong to a study of PD-L1 blockade in urothelial cancer. As to time point: peripheral blood 6 weeks after treatment start. The clonotype was recovered from a middle-aged man with urothelial cancer. Sequencing used PBMCs, obtained around atezolizumab (anti-PD-L1) treatment. The rearrangement uses TRBV7-2 and TRBJ1-5, with 7 bases that match TRBD1. The CDR3, as DNA: TGTGCCAGCAGCAAGGGACAGAATAGCAATCAGCCCCAGCATTTT. The encoded protein is CASSKGQNSNQPQHF.